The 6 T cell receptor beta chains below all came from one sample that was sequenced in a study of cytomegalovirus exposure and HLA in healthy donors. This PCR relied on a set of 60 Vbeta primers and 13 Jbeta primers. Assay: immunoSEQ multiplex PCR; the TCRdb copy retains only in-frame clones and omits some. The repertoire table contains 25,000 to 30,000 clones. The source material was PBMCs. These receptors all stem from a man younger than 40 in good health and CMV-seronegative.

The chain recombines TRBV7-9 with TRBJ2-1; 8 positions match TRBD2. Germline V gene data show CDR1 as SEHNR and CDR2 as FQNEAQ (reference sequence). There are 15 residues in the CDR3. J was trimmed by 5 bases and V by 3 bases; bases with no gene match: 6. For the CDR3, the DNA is TGTGCCAGCAGCTTCCTGGAGCGGGGGCACAATGAGCAGTTCTTC. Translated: CASSFLERGHNEQFF.

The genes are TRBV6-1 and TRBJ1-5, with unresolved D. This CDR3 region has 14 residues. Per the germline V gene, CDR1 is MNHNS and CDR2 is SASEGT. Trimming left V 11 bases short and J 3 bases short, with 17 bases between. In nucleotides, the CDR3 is TGTGCCGGCACCGGGGAAGTTATCAATCAGCCCCAGCATTTT. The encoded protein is CAGTGEVINQPQHF.

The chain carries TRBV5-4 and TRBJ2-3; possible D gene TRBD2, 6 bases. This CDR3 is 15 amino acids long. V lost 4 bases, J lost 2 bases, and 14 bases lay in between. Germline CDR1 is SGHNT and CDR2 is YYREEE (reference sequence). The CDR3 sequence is CASSAGGTPTDTQYF. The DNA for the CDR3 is TGTGCCAGCAGCGCCGGCGGGACCCCCACAGATACGCAGTATTTT.

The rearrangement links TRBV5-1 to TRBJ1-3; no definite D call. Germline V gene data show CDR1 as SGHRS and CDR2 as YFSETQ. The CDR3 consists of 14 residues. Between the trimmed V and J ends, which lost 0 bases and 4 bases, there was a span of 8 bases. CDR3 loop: CASSLATGGNTIYF. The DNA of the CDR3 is TGCGCCAGCAGCTTGGCAACGGGGGGAAACACCATATATTTT.

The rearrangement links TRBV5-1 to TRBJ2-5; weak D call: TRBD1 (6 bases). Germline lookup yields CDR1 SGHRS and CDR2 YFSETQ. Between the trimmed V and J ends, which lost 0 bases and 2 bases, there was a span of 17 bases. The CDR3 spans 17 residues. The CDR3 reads CASSLGWGLIRQETQYF. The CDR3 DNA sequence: TGCGCCAGCAGCTTGGGATGGGGGCTCATCCGACAAGAGACCCAGTACTTC.

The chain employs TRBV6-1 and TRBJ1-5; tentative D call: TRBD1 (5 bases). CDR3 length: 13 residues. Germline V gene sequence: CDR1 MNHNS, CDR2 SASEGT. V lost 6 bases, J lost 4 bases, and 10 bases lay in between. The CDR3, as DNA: TGTGCCAGCAGCTCAGACAGAAATCAGCCCCAGCATTTT. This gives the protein CASSSDRNQPQHF.